Listed here are 26 T cell receptor beta chains from one sample, sequenced in a study of T cell repertoires in cytomegalovirus infection. No antigen is known for these receptors. TCRdb reprocessed the reads with MiXCR, giving one entry per CDR3 protein. The data contain hundreds of thousands of distinct CDR3 sequences, approximately 42% of them seen just once; the ten biggest clones take up about 41%. Here the sequenced sample was cultured PBMCs, taken from culture after CMV antigen stimulation. These receptors were collected from a human donor in good health (CMV status not recorded). Some clones in this sample may be carry-over from other donors' samples.

The V call is TRBV7-9, the J call TRBJ2-1, with D unclear. Per the germline V gene, CDR1 is SEHNR and CDR2 is FQNEAQ (reference sequence). Between the trimmed V and J ends, which lost 3 bases and 9 bases, there was a span of 9 bases. The CDR3 has 12 amino acids. The CDR3 DNA is TGTGCCAGCAGCTTTGGTCTGGGTGAGCAGTTCTTC. This codes for CASSFGLGEQFF.

J is TRBJ2-3 and V is TRBV7-6, with 8 bases identical to TRBD2. V trimming: 1 base; J trimming: 5 bases; junction bases outside the gene matches: 14. This CDR3 spans 18 amino acids. CDR1 is SGHVS and CDR2 is FNYEAQ in the germline V gene. The CDR3 loop is CASSLGRSGGLTQDTQYF. The CDR3 DNA sequence: TGTGCCAGCAGCTTAGGGAGAAGCGGGGGCCTAACACAAGATACGCAGTATTTT.

J is TRBJ1-3 and V is TRBV10-3, with D perhaps matching TRBD1 (5 bases). The CDR3 runs to 17 residues. V gave up 6 bases and J gave up 0 bases, with 18 bases separating them. The germline V gene has CDR1 ENHRY and CDR2 SYGVKD. The CDR3 nucleotides read TGTGCCATCAGAGGGGCCCGAGCAAGTCTCTCTGGAAACACCATATATTTT. It specifies CAIRGARASLSGNTIYF.

This chain uses TRBV5-1 with TRBJ1-1; a weak D match, TRBD1 (5 bases). The CDR3 has 14 residues. Trimming took off 0 bases at V and 4 bases at J, with 10 bases between the two ends. The germline CDR1 and CDR2 sequences are SGHRS and YFSETQ. The CDR3 spells CASSLDIQGTEAFF. DNA of the CDR3: TGCGCCAGCAGCTTGGACATCCAGGGCACTGAAGCTTTCTTT.

V gene TRBV28 combines with J gene TRBJ2-1; 13 bases are shared with TRBD2. From germline, CDR1 is MDHEN and CDR2 SYDVKM. V gave up 5 bases and J gave up 9 bases; unmatched junction bases: 16. The CDR3 contains 18 residues. The CDR3 here is CASSVLQKLAGGNFEQFF. In DNA, the CDR3 is TGTGCCAGCAGTGTCCTCCAAAAACTAGCGGGGGGGAATTTTGAGCAGTTCTTC.

The chain recombines TRBV27 with TRBJ2-7; 8 nucleotides align to TRBD2. The junction had 7 bases not matched to a gene; V was cut back by 0 bases and J by 12 bases. The CDR3 has 13 residues. Looked up from germline, CDR1 is MNHEY and CDR2 is SMNVEV (reference sequence). Here the CDR3 DNA reads TGTGCCAGCAGTTTATCTGCGGGAGGTAATCGGTACTTC. Translating it yields CASSLSAGGNRYF.

The V and J genes are TRBV28 and TRBJ1-6; 7 nucleotides agree with TRBD1. Germline V lookup: CDR1 MDHEN, CDR2 SYDVKM. The V gene end was trimmed by 5 bases and the J gene end by 7 bases; junction bases not matched to a gene: 8. The CDR3 loop spans 15 amino acids. The CDR3 is CASSPRQGLNSPLHF. As DNA, the CDR3 is TGTGCCAGCAGTCCCCGACAGGGTTTAAATTCACCCCTCCACTTT.

The V and J genes are TRBV12-3 or TRBV12-4 and TRBJ1-4, with unresolved D. V was cut by 0 bases and J by 3 bases, with 11 bases left in between. This CDR3 has 16 amino acids. CDR3: CASSLALARPNEKLFF. CDR3 nucleotides: TGTGCCAGCAGTTTAGCGCTAGCAAGACCTAATGAAAAACTGTTTTTT.

The J gene is TRBJ2-2, the V gene TRBV18; no clear D. This CDR3 region has 15 residues. Trimming removed 1 base from V and 0 bases from J, with 6 bases in between. Germline V CDR1 and CDR2: KGHSH, LQKENI. The CDR3 protein is CASSPLTANTGELFF. CDR3 sequence (DNA): TGTGCCAGCTCACCACTAACAGCGAACACCGGGGAGCTGTTTTTT.

The gene calls are TRBV14 and TRBJ2-1; 9 bases match TRBD1. V shed 5 bases and J 5 bases; nucleotides not matched to a gene: 7. CDR3 length: 15 residues. The V gene's germline CDR1 is SGHDN and CDR2 FVKESK. CDR3 amino acids: CASSSWTGADNEQFF. The CDR3 DNA reads TGTGCCAGCAGCTCGTGGACAGGGGCGGACAATGAGCAGTTCTTC.

This clonotype turned up a few times. The rearrangement uses TRBV12-3 or TRBV12-4 and TRBJ1-2, with 8 bases lining up with TRBD1. The CDR3 extends over 14 amino acids. After removal of 6 bases from V and 6 bases from J, the junction contained 9 bases not matched to a gene. The CDR3 sequence is CASRIPSGGHGYTF. The CDR3 DNA is TGTGCCAGCAGAATCCCCTCAGGGGGCCATGGCTACACCTTC.

DNA for the CDR3: TGTGCCAGCAGCCGCGCCGGGTCCCAGTACTTC. It encodes CASSRAGSQYF. The chain uses TRBV6-1 and TRBJ2-5; no clear D. The V end was cut by 6 bases, the J end by 9 bases, with 11 bases between. Germline assignment: CDR1 MNHNS and CDR2 SASEGT. This CDR3 spans 11 amino acids.

The J gene is TRBJ2-1, the V gene TRBV4-3, with TRBD2 matching over 10 bases. Germline V gives CDR1 LGHNA, CDR2 YSLEER. The V segment lost 4 bases and the J segment 3 bases; nucleotides outside the gene matches: 12. CDR3 size: 18 residues. CDR3 in DNA: TGCGCCAGCAGCCTTAACCCCGGGACTAGCGTTGTCTACAATGAGCAGTTCTTC. Its translation is CASSLNPGTSVVYNEQFF.

The rearrangement links TRBV20-1 to TRBJ2-5; D assignment may be TRBD1 or TRBD2 (6 bases each). Germline lookup yields CDR1 DFQATT and CDR2 SNEGSKA (reference sequence). V lost 7 bases to trimming and J lost 5 bases, with 29 bases between them. The CDR3 extends over 17 amino acids. CDR3 in amino acids: CSVRGGGLAKSVETQYF. The CDR3 DNA sequence: TGCAGTGTCAGGGGCGGAGGGCTAGCGAAGAGTGTGGAGACCCAGTACTTC.

V is TRBV25-1 and J is TRBJ2-5; 8 bases fit TRBD2. The CDR3 consists of 14 residues. The V gene end was trimmed by 1 base and the J gene end by 7 bases; junction bases not matched to a gene: 5. Germline lookup yields CDR1 MGHDK and CDR2 SYGVNS. CDR3 DNA: TGTGCCAGCAGTGAATCGGGGGGGCTCTGGACCCAGTACTTC. Amino acid sequence: CASSESGGLWTQYF. The whole variable domain, filled in from reference TRBV25-1 and TRBJ2-5, reads EADIYQTPRYLVIGTGKKITLECSQTMGHDKMYWYQQDPGMELHLIHYSYGVNSTEKGDLSSESTVSRIRTEHFPLTLESARPSHTSQYLCASSESGGLWTQYFGPGTRLLVL.

The genes are TRBV28 and TRBJ2-7; possible D gene TRBD2, 6 bases. The CDR3 consists of 13 residues. Germline lookup yields CDR1 MDHEN and CDR2 SYDVKM. V lost 3 bases and J lost 5, with 11 bases in between. Here the CDR3 DNA reads TGTGCCAGCAGTTTTGCGGGAACCGACGAGCAGTACTTC. Its protein product is CASSFAGTDEQYF.

This clonotype was detected once. Compared with germline, one end of the junction differs, possibly owing to a read error. The chain employs TRBV7-8 and TRBJ2-1; D is undetermined. The germline V gene has CDR1 SGHVS and CDR2 FQNEAQ. The CDR3 loop spans 12 amino acids. For the CDR3, the DNA is TGTGCCAGCAGCTTAGCGGGCTATCAAGGGTCCTTC. Its translation is CASSLAGYQGSF. The full variable domain, rest sourced from reference TRBV7-8 and TRBJ2-1, is GAGVSQSPRYKVAKRGQDVALRCDPISGHVSLFWYQQALGQGPEFLTYFQNEAQLDKSGLPSDRFFAERPEGSVSTLKIQRTQQEDSAVYLCASSLAGYQGSFGPGTRLTVL.

The chain uses TRBV11-2 and TRBJ1-1; the D is unclear. The V gene lost 5 bases and the J gene lost 3 bases, with 19 bases spanning the gap. Germline lookup yields CDR1 SGHAT and CDR2 FQNNGV. The CDR3 runs 16 residues. CDR3 in DNA: TGTGCCAGCAGCCCATATTACCGGATTCAGGACACTGAAGCTTTCTTT. The encoded protein is CASSPYYRIQDTEAFF.

There are many counts of this clonotype. The rearrangement uses TRBV5-4 and TRBJ2-3; D call uncertain. Germline V gives CDR1 SGHNT, CDR2 YYREEE (reference sequence). V gave up 3 bases and J gave up 5 bases, with 7 bases separating them. The CDR3 is 12 residues long. CDR3 region: CASSSGGDTQYF. Written as DNA, the CDR3 is TGTGCCAGCAGCTCGGGCGGAGATACGCAGTATTTT. Based on the CDR3 plus reference TRBV5-4 and TRBJ2-3, the full variable domain is ETGVTQSPTHLIKTRGQQVTLRCSSQSGHNTVSWYQQALGQGPQFIFQYYREEENGRGNFPPRFSGLQFPNYSSELNVNALELDDSALYLCASSSGGDTQYFGPGTRLTVL.

This clonotype has more than one count but fewer than ten. The rearrangement links TRBV12-3 or TRBV12-4 to TRBJ1-1; D ambiguous. V was pared by 1 base and J by 9 bases, with 9 bases between. The CDR3 runs 12 residues. The CDR3 sequence: CASSLDAEKAFF. The CDR3 DNA is TGTGCCAGCAGTTTAGACGCAGAGAAAGCTTTCTTT.

This chain joins TRBV5-1 and TRBJ2-5; 7 bases line up with TRBD1. V lost 0 bases to trimming and J lost 4 bases; unmatched junction nucleotides: 3. CDR3 size: 14 residues. The germline CDR1 and CDR2 sequences are SGHRS and YFSETQ. CDR3 protein: CASSLEGGGETQYF. In nucleotides, the CDR3 is TGCGCCAGCAGCTTGGAAGGGGGCGGAGAGACCCAGTACTTC. The variable domain in full, completed from reference TRBV5-1 and TRBJ2-5, reads KAGVTQTPRYLIKTRGQQVTLSCSPISGHRSVSWYQQTPGQGLQFLFEYFSETQRNKGNFPGRFSGRQFSNSRSEMNVSTLELGDSALYLCASSLEGGGETQYFGPGTRLLVL.

This chain uses TRBV3-1 with TRBJ1-6, with TRBD1 as a possible D gene (6 bases). V was trimmed by 1 base and J by 7 bases, leaving 14 bases between them. CDR1 is LGHDT, CDR2 YNNKEL, per germline (reference sequence). This CDR3 region has 16 residues. The CDR3 loop is CASSQVGDNRNSPLHF. The DNA of the CDR3 is TGTGCCAGCAGCCAAGTAGGGGACAACCGGAATTCACCCCTCCACTTT.

This clonotype was detected only a few times. J is TRBJ2-3 and V is TRBV5-1; 7 nucleotides align to TRBD2. This CDR3 has 15 residues. Trimming took 4 bases from V and 0 from J; bases not matched to a gene: 5. The V gene's germline CDR1 is SGHRS and CDR2 YFSETQ. CDR3 DNA: TGCGCCAGCAGCGCGAGGGACTACAGCACAGATACGCAGTATTTT. This encodes CASSARDYSTDTQYF. Full variable domain (missing parts from reference TRBV5-1 and TRBJ2-3): KAGVTQTPRYLIKTRGQQVTLSCSPISGHRSVSWYQQTPGQGLQFLFEYFSETQRNKGNFPGRFSGRQFSNSRSEMNVSTLELGDSALYLCASSARDYSTDTQYFGPGTRLTVL.

This chain connects TRBV6-5 to TRBJ2-1; maybe TRBD1 (5 bases). Germline CDR1 is MNHEY and CDR2 is SVGAGI. This CDR3 is 14 amino acids long. V was shortened by 3 bases and J by 8 bases, with 14 bases between the two germline ends. The DNA of the CDR3 is TGTGCCAGCAGTTATCCCTTGGGGCCGGATGAGCAGTTCTTC. Translation gives CASSYPLGPDEQFF.

This clonotype has more than one count but fewer than ten. V gene TRBV7-6 combines with J gene TRBJ2-2, with D perhaps TRBD2 (5 bases). Germline V gene lookup returns CDR1 SGHVS and CDR2 FNYEAQ. Trimming took 4 bases from V and 6 from J, leaving 12 bases between them. This CDR3 comprises 14 residues. As DNA, the CDR3 is TGTGCCAGCAGCTCGCTAGCAAGGGCCGGGGAGCTGTTTTTT. Its protein product is CASSSLARAGELFF.

This clonotype occurred a few times. The rearrangement uses TRBV7-2 and TRBJ2-5; D uncertain. The CDR3 contains 14 residues. Germline V lookup: CDR1 SGHTA, CDR2 FQGNSA. Trimming pared 5 bases from V and 4 bases from J, leaving 14 bases between. The CDR3 loop reads CASSVTRSGETQYF. DNA for the CDR3: TGTGCCAGCAGCGTCACTCGGTCCGGAGAGACCCAGTACTTC.